A single TCR beta chain is shown here with its context. The antigen is unknown. MiXCR was run by TCRdb on the reads, yielding one entry per CDR3 protein. This table has just over 450,000 distinct CDR3 sequences, roughly 42% appearing once. The CDR3 runs to 13 residues. The germline V and J ends were trimmed by 2 bases and 7 bases, with 12 bases remaining between them. CDR1 and CDR2 from the germline V gene are MNHEY and SMNVEV (reference sequence). This entry belongs to a study of T cell repertoires in cytomegalovirus infection. On the study more broadly: Recently identified HLA-C-restricted CMV epitopes and well-studied HLA-B-restricted CMV epitopes were used by the study. Carrying CMV and the relevant HLA type showed in public TCR beta signatures.

Overall study results and limits: Using cumulative public TCR beta family frequency, the authors identified those who carried CMV together with the relevant HLA. HLA-C-restricted CMV-specific TCR beta clonotypes prevailed in the ex vivo response.

The input for sequencing was cultured PBMCs, taken from culture after CMV antigen stimulation. This TCR was recovered from a human donor in good health (CMV status not recorded). Some clones in this sample may be carry-over from other donors' samples. The chain combines TRBV27 with TRBJ2-7, with unresolved D. This CDR3 is CASSLSRIGEQYF. As DNA, the CDR3 is TGTGCCAGCAGTTTAAGCCGTATAGGGGAGCAGTACTTC.